This is a list of T cell receptor beta chains from one sample in a study of T cells after yellow fever vaccination. TCRdb re-derived calls from the 5' RACE reads in MiXCR, one entry per CDR3 protein. This table has 300,000 to 350,000 distinct CDR3 sequences, around 10% appearing once. The starting material was CD4+ T cells sorted from PBMCs, obtained 45 days after the yellow fever booster vaccination. The receptors shown here come from a man aged 18 to 29 who received the YFV17D yellow fever vaccine. The CDR3 runs from the conserved cysteine through the conserved F or W. Each record gives: CDR3 protein, CDR3 DNA, D gene, J gene, clone size, V gene. A D gene is named only where the DNA matches it firmly. Size is stated for part of the rows, as once, few or many counts, or as a class when the clone is expanded.

CASSPRGSHSGNTIYF	TGCGCCAGCAGCCCCCGGGGGAGTCACTCTGGAAACACCATATATTTT	NA	TRBJ1-3	few	TRBV5-1
CASSGAGKEGYGYTF	TGTGCCAGCAGCGGAGCAGGGAAGGAAGGCTATGGCTACACCTTC	NA	TRBJ1-2	few	TRBV9
CASSPRGVGETQYF	TGTGCCAGCAGCCCGCGGGGGGTTGGGGAGACCCAGTACTTC	TRBD2	TRBJ2-5	few	TRBV13
CASSFGGVEETQYF	TGTGCCAGCAGTTTCGGGGGGGTAGAAGAGACCCAGTACTTC	TRBD2	TRBJ2-5	NA	TRBV12-3/TRBV12-4
CASSPQVTEAFF	TGTGCCAGCAGTCCGCAGGTTACTGAAGCTTTCTTT	NA	TRBJ1-1	NA	TRBV12-3/TRBV12-4
CSARGRDSEKLFF	TGCAGTGCTAGAGGCAGGGACAGTGAAAAACTGTTTTTT	TRBD1	TRBJ1-4	few	TRBV20-1
CSAPRKLAGNQPQHF	TGCAGTGCACCCCGTAAGCTGGCGGGCAATCAGCCCCAGCATTTT	NA	TRBJ1-5	few	TRBV20-1
CSVEDLNTEAFF	TGCAGCGTTGAAGACTTGAACACTGAAGCTTTCTTT	NA	TRBJ1-1	once	TRBV29-1
CASSYHDSPGTEAFF	TGTGCCAGCAGTTACCACGACAGCCCGGGGACTGAAGCTTTCTTT	NA	TRBJ1-1	few	TRBV6-2/TRBV6-3
CSARGRVYEQYF	TGCAGTGCTAGAGGCAGGGTCTACGAGCAGTACTTC	NA	TRBJ2-7	NA	TRBV20-1
CAWSGISNQPQHF	TGTGCCTGGAGTGGCATTAGCAATCAGCCCCAGCATTTT	NA	TRBJ1-5	NA	TRBV30
CASSQEQARRGYTEAFF	TGCGCCAGCAGCCAAGAACAGGCGCGGAGAGGGTACACTGAAGCTTTCTTT	NA	TRBJ1-1	NA	TRBV4-3